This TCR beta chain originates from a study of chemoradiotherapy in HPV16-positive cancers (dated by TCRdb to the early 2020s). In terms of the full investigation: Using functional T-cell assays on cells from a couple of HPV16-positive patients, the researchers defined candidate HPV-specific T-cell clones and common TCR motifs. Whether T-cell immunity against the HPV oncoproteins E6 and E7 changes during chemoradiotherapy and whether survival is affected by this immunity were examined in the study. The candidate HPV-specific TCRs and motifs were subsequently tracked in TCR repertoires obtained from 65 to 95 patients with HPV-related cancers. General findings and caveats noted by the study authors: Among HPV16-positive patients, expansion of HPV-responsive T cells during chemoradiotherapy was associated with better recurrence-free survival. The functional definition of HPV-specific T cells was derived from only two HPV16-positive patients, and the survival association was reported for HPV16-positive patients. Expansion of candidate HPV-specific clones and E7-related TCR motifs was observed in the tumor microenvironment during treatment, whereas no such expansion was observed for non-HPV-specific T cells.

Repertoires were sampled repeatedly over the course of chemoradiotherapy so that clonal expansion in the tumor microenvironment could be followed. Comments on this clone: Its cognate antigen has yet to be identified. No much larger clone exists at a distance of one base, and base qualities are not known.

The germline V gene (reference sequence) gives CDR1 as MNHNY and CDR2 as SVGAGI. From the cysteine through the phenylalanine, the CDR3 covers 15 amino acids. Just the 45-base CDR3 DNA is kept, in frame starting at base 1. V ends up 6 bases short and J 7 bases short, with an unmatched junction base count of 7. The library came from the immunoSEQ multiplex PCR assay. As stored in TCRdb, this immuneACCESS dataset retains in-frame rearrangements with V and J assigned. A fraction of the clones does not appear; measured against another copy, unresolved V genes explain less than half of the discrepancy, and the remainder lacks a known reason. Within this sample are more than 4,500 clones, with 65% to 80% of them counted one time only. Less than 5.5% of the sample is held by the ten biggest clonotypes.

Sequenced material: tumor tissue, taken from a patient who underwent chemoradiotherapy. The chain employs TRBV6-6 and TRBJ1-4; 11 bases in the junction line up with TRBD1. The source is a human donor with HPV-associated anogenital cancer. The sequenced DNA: TGTGCCAGCAGAGACTCCGGGACAGGGGGTGAAAAACTGTTTTTT. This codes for CASRDSGTGGEKLFF.